Below, one T cell receptor beta chain is given with its context. The antigen remains undetermined. This sample was included in a study of identical twins. General study results and limits: Low generation-probability sequences were in excess among twin-shared out-of-frame alpha sequences. In zero-insertion analyses, partial confounding could arise from invariant MAIT and iNKT cells. Insertions ran lower in abundant cord blood beta clonotypes, though not in memory repertoires.

MiXCR, applied by TCRdb to the 5' RACE reads, yields one record per CDR3 protein. The sample holds some 710,000 distinct CDR3 sequences; 5.5% to 6.5% are singletons and the top ten take around 1.9%. The CDR3 covers 12 residues. Per germline, CDR1 SQVTM and CDR2 ANQGSEA. Trimming stripped 5 bases from V and 3 bases from J, with 10 bases between. This clonotype originated in a man aged 18 to 30 in good health. The rearrangement joins TRBV29-1 to TRBJ1-1; D remains ambiguous. Sequencing used naive T cells sorted from blood. The CDR3 here is CSVQLVDTEAFF. For the CDR3, the DNA is TGCAGCGTTCAGCTGGTGGACACTGAAGCTTTCTTT.